The source of this T cell receptor beta chain is a study of CD8 T cells in Susac syndrome. Sequencing of TCR beta was performed on blood CD8+ and CD4+ T cells. TEMRA cells were FACS-enriched and CD8+ and CD4+ T cells negatively isolated. As concerns this clonotype: What it binds is not known.

The V end lost 3 bases, the J end lost 0 bases, and 20 bases lay between the germline ends. The CDR3 sequence is 19 residues long. The V gene's germline CDR1 is SGHAT and CDR2 FQNNGV. General observations from the study: As the study acknowledged, the number of individuals in its TCR sequencing and HLA analysis was relatively small.

Reverse transcription of roughly 0.5 to 1 ug RNA was performed with random hexamers. Amplification of the TCR beta CDR3 was carried out by immunoSEQ multiplex PCR, which spanned a total of 54 Vbeta and 13 Jbeta segments. TCRdb processed the immunoSEQ multiplex PCR reads anew with MiXCR; each CDR3 protein has one entry. Found here are some 300,000 distinct CDR3 sequences, around 91% of them singletons; the top ten hold approximately 0.18%. Sequencing input: CD8+ T cells from PBMCs. The TCR comes from a human donor with multiple sclerosis. The genes are TRBV11-2 and TRBJ2-2, with unresolved D. The CDR3 region has the DNA TGTGCCAGCAGCTTTCCCCCTTTCTTTGCTCCCGCGAACACCGGGGAGCTGTTTTTT. This encodes CASSFPPFFAPANTGELFF. The full variable domain, in which reference TRBV11-2 and TRBJ2-2 provide the parts outside the CDR3, is EAGVAQSPRYKIIEKRQSVAFWCNPISGHATLYWYQQILGQGPKLLIQFQNNGVVDDSQLPKDRFSAERLKGVDSTLKIQPAKLEDSAVYLCASSFPPFFAPANTGELFFGEGSRLTVL.